This T cell receptor (beta chain) is drawn from a study of blood T cell repertoires in COVID-19. About the study: There were acute and convalescent COVID-19 samples, and they came from the United States, Italy and Spain. Sample material is recorded as cDNA or gDNA derived from T cells, B-cell-depleted T cells, or PBMCs.

Unmatched junction bases numbered 5, after V lost 6 bases and J lost 4 bases. Germline assignment: CDR1 SNHLY and CDR2 FYNNEI. The CDR3 totals 14 residues. Only one count was recorded for this clone. Original methodology: Using reference gene primer amplification, nucleated cell counts were estimated. TCRdb's copy holds only in-frame clones and misses some; the assay was immunoSEQ multiplex PCR. That table furnishes V, J and clone size, whereas the DNA furnished D and trimming. This sample yields 140,000 to 150,000 clones, of which roughly 81% are seen a single time; 7.5% to 9.5% belongs to the top ten.

The TCR was taken from a human donor with acute or convalescent COVID-19. The donor label of this sample is uncertain. The sample consisted of peripheral blood. This chain links TRBV2 with TRBJ1-1; 10 positions agree with TRBD1. The CDR3, as DNA: TGTGCCAGCAGCCCAAGGACAGGGGGCACTGAAGCTTTCTTT. Its translation: CASSPRTGGTEAFF. The complete variable domain, with remaining parts taken from reference TRBV2 and TRBJ1-1, reads EPEVTQTPSHQVTQMGQEVILRCVPISNHLYFYWYRQILGQKVEFLVSFYNNEISEKSEIFDDQFSVERPDGSNFTLKIRSTKLEDSAMYFCASSPRTGGTEAFFGQGTRLTVV.